What follows are 4 T cell receptor beta chains derived from one specimen sequenced in a study of CD8 T cells in ankylosing spondylitis. A single record per CDR3 protein comes from TCRdb applying MiXCR to the 5' RACE reads. The sample contains 200,000 to 250,000 distinct CDR3 sequences, under 12% of which appear only once. Sequenced sample: blood, either unsorted or a sorted T cell fraction (not recorded which). The source of these receptors is a male donor with ankylosing spondylitis or in good health (not recorded which).

This chain connects TRBV3-1 to TRBJ2-5; D possibly uses TRBD1 or TRBD2 (5 bases each). V lost 3 bases and J lost 5, with 19 bases in between. Germline V gene data show CDR1 as LGHDT and CDR2 as YNNKEL (reference sequence). The CDR3 sequence is 16 residues long. The CDR3 loop reads CASSHDSSRGRETQYF. In DNA form, the CDR3 reads TGTGCCAGCAGCCACGACAGCTCCCGGGGTCGGGAGACCCAGTACTTC.

In its sample, this clonotype was seen many times. The genes are TRBV13 and TRBJ2-7, with D hard to call. V lost 4 bases and J lost 1, with 11 bases in between. The CDR3 totals 14 residues. Germline CDR1 PRHDT, CDR2 FYEKMQ (reference sequence). CDR3 amino acids: CASSSTGLSYEQYF. The DNA for the CDR3 is TGTGCCAGCAGCTCGACGGGCCTATCCTACGAGCAGTACTTC.

J is TRBJ1-2 and V is TRBV29-1; no clear D. Trimming stripped 5 bases from V and 8 bases from J, with 12 bases between. Germline V CDR1 and CDR2: SQVTM, ANQGSEA. CDR3 size: 11 residues. The CDR3 coding sequence is TGCAGCGTTCCTGACACTGGGGGCTACACCTTC. Translated: CSVPDTGGYTF. Combining the CDR3 with reference TRBV29-1 and TRBJ1-2 gives the whole variable domain SAVISQKPSRDICQRGTSLTIQCQVDSQVTMMFWYRQQPGQSLTLIATANQGSEATYESGFVIDKFPISRPNLTFSTLTVSNMSPEDSSIYLCSVPDTGGYTFGSGTRLTVV.

This clonotype was seen just once. A much larger clone lies one base from this, so it may be a read error. The chain joins TRBV11-3 to TRBJ2-3; D is undetermined. Germline CDR1 reads SGHNT; CDR2 reads YENEEA. This CDR3 is built from 17 residues. CDR3 region: CAGSPRRYGSSTDTQYF. CDR3 bases: TGTGCCGGCAGCCCAAGGCGGTACGGATCTAGCACAGATACGCAGTATTTT.